A selection of T cell receptor beta chains follows, all from one sample in a study of blood T cell repertoires in COVID-19. The table came from immunoSEQ multiplex PCR; TCRdb's copy has only in-frame clones and leaves some out. The sample includes fewer than 350,000 clones, about nine tenths of them seen just once. The specimen sequenced was peripheral blood. Every receptor here comes from a woman aged 55-70 years with COVID-19, enrolled during active disease. Each CDR3 is given without its conserved first and last residue.

14,TRBV5-8,ASSLIYDIKNQPQH
10,TRBV28,ASSRDSYGYT
13,TRBV6-5,ASRPPREGFWGYT
15,TRBV7-9,ASSLAHRGQWNTEAF
12,TRBV2,ASSSERGNQPQH
12,TRBV7-9,ASSSARITDTQY
13,TRBV7-2,ASSLHGGVGNTIY
14,TRBV3-1/TRBV3-2,ASSPRKTVVQSPLH
13,TRBV4-1,ASSPSELAGSPLH
11,TRBV6-5,ASRQEGGNTIY
11,TRBV18,ASSPPGVNTIY